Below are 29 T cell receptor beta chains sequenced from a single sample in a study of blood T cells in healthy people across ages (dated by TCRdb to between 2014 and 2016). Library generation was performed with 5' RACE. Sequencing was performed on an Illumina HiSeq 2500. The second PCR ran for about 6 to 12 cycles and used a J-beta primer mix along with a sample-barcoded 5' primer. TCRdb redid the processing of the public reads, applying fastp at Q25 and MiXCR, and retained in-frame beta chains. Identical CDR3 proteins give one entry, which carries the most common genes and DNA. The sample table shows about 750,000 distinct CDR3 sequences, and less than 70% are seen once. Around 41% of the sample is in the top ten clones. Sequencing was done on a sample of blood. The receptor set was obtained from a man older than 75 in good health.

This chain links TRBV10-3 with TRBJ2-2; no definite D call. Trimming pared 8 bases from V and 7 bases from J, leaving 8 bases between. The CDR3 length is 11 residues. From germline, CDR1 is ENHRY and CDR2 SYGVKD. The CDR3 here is CAIFIDGELFF. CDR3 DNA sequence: TGTGCCATCTTCATTGACGGGGAGCTGTTTTTT.

CDR3 protein: CASSSDRSSYNSPLHF. In DNA, the CDR3 is TGTGCCAGCAGCTCCGATAGGTCCTCCTATAATTCACCCCTCCACTTT. This rearrangement joins TRBV7-9 to TRBJ1-6; D unclear. The CDR3 loop spans 16 amino acids. CDR1 and CDR2 from the germline V gene are SEHNR and FQNEAQ (reference sequence). Trimming shortened V by 4 bases and J by 0 bases, and 10 bases separated the two germline ends.

CDR3 amino acids: CASSLQLAGVETQYF. The DNA of the CDR3 is TGCGCCAGCAGCTTGCAACTAGCGGGAGTGGAGACCCAGTACTTC. The chain uses TRBV5-1 and TRBJ2-5; TRBD2 matches 11 bases. The J segment lost 5 bases and the V segment lost 1 base, leaving 4 bases of the junction unmatched. The CDR3 loop spans 15 amino acids. Germline-derived CDR1 and CDR2 are SGHRS and YFSETQ. Full variable domain (remainder filled in from reference TRBV5-1 and TRBJ2-5): KAGVTQTPRYLIKTRGQQVTLSCSPISGHRSVSWYQQTPGQGLQFLFEYFSETQRNKGNFPGRFSGRQFSNSRSEMNVSTLELGDSALYLCASSLQLAGVETQYFGPGTRLLVL.

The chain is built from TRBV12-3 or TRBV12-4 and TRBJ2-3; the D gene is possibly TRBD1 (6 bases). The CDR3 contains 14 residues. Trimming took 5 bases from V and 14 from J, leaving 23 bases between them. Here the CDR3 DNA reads TGTGCCAGCAGTGCTCTCAGCCAGGACAGATACGCGTATTTT. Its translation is CASSALSQDRYAYF.

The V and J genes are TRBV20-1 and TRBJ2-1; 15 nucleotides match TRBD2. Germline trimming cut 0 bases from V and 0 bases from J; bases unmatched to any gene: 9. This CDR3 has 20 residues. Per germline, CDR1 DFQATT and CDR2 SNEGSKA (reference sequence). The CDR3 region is CSARDLTGTSGRSSYNEQFF. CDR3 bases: TGCAGTGCTAGAGATCTTACCGGGACTAGCGGGAGGAGCTCCTACAATGAGCAGTTCTTC.

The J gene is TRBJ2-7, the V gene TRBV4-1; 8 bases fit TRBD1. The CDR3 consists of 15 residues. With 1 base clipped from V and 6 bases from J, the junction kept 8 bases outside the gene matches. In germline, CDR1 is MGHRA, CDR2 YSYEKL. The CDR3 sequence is CASSQVGARGPEQYF. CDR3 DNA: TGCGCCAGCAGCCAAGTAGGCGCCAGGGGGCCCGAGCAGTACTTC.

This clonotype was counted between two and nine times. The CDR3 reads CASIAAGRAYEQYF. CDR3 in DNA: TGTGCCAGCATAGCGGCGGGGCGGGCCTACGAGCAGTACTTC. The genes are TRBV6-5 and TRBJ2-7, with TRBD2 as a possible D gene (6 bases). The germline V and J ends were trimmed by 7 bases and 2 bases, with 15 bases remaining between them. The germline V gene has CDR1 MNHEY and CDR2 SVGAGI. The CDR3 covers 14 residues.

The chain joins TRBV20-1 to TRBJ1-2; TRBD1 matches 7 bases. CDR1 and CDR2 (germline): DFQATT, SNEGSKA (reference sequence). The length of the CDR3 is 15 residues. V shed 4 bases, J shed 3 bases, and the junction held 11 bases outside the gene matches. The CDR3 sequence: CSAIDRDVRDYGYTF. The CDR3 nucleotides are TGCAGTGCTATAGACAGGGATGTTAGGGACTATGGCTACACCTTC.

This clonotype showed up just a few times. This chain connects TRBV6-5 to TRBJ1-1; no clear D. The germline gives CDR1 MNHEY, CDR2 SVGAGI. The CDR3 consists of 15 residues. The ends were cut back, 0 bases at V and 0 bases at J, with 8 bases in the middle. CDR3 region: CASSYSGNMNTEAFF. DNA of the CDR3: TGTGCCAGCAGTTACTCCGGGAATATGAACACTGAAGCTTTCTTT.

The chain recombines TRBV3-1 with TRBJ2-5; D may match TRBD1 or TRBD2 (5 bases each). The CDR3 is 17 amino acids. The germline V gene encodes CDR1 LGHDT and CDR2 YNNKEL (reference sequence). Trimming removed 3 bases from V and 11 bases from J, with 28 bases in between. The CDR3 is CASSQGRASGGYNEQYF. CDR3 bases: TGTGCCAGCAGCCAGGGACGGGCCTCCGGAGGTTACAATGAGCAGTACTTC.

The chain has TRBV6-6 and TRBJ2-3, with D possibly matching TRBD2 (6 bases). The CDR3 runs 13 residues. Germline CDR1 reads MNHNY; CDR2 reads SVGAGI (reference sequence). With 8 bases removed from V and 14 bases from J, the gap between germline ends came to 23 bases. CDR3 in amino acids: CASREIDHRYAYF. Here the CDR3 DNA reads TGTGCCAGCCGGGAGATTGATCACAGATACGCGTATTTT.

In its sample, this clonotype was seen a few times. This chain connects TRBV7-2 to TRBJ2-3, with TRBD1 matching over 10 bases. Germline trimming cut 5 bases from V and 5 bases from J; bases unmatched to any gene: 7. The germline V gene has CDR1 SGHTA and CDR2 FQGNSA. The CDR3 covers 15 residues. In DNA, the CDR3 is TGTGCCAGCAGCCACGGGACAGGGGTTATAGATACGCAGTATTTT. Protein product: CASSHGTGVIDTQYF.

This CDR3 reads CASSIGQANYGYTF. Written as DNA, the CDR3 is TGTGCCAGCAGCATAGGGCAGGCCAACTATGGCTACACCTTC. This chain connects TRBV5-6 to TRBJ1-2; the D is unclear. The CDR3 is made up of 14 amino acids. V lost 4 bases and J lost 2, with 12 bases in between. The germline gives CDR1 SGHDT, CDR2 YYEEEE.

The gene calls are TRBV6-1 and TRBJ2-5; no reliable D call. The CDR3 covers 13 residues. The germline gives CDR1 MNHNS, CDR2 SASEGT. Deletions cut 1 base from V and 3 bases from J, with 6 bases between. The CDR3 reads CASSEGHEETQYF. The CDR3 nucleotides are TGTGCCAGCAGTGAAGGGCACGAAGAGACCCAGTACTTC.

The CDR3 nucleotides read TGTGCCAGCTCACGTGGAGACGGGGCTCAGCGGACCCAGTACTTC. Translating gives CASSRGDGAQRTQYF. The rearrangement links TRBV18 to TRBJ2-5; perhaps D is TRBD1 or TRBD2 (5 bases each). CDR1 KGHSH and CDR2 LQKENI come from the germline V gene. V lost 4 bases and J 7 bases, leaving 19 bases between the germline ends. This CDR3 is 15 amino acids long. Using reference TRBV18 and TRBJ2-5 for the parts outside the CDR3, the full variable domain is NAGVMQNPRHLVRRRGQEARLRCSPMKGHSHVYWYRQLPEEGLKFMVYLQKENIIDESGMPKERFSAEFPKEGPSILRIQQVVRGDSAAYFCASSRGDGAQRTQYFGPGTRLLVL.

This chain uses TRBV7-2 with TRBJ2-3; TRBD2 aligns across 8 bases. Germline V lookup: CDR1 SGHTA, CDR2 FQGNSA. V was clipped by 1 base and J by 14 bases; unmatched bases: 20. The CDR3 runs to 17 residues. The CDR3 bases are TGTGCCAGCAGCTTAGGGAGGAGCGGGAGAGGAAACAGAGACGCGTATTTT. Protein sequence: CASSLGRSGRGNRDAYF.

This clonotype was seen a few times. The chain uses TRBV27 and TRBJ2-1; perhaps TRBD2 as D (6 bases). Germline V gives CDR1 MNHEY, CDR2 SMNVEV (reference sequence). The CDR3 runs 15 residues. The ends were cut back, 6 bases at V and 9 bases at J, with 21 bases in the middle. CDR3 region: CASSHRTGLGGEQFF. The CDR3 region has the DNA TGTGCCAGCAGCCACAGGACGGGGCTGGGGGGTGAGCAGTTCTTC.

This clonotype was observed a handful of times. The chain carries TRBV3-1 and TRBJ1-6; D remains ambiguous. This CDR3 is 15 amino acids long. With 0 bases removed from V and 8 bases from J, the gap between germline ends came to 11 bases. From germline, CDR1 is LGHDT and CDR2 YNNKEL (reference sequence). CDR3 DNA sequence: TGTGCCAGCAGCCAAGAAGGCAGGATCCATTCACCCCTCCACTTT. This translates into CASSQEGRIHSPLHF.

Written as DNA, the CDR3 is TGCGCCAGCAGCTTTTGGGGGGCTACAAATGGCTACACCTTC. Translating it yields CASSFWGATNGYTF. This chain links TRBV5-1 with TRBJ1-2, with D maybe TRBD1 (6 bases). This CDR3 is built from 14 residues. V lost 2 bases, J lost 6 bases, and 14 bases lay in between. Germline V CDR1 and CDR2: SGHRS, YFSETQ.

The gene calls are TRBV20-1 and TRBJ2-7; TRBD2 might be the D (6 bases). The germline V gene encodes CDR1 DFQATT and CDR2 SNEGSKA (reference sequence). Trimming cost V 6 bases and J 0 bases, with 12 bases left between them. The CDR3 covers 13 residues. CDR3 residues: CSAQRAGSYEQYF. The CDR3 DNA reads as TGCAGTGCCCAGCGGGCTGGCTCCTACGAGCAGTACTTC.

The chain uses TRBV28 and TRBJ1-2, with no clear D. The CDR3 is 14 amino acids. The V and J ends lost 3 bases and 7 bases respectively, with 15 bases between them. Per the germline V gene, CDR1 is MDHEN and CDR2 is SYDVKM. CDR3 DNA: TGTGCCAGCAGTTTTAAAACGTTTCGTGGTGGCTACACCTTC. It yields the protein CASSFKTFRGGYTF.

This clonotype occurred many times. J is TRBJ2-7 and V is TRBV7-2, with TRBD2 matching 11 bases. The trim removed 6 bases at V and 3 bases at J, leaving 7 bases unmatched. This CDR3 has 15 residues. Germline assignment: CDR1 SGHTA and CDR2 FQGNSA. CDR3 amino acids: CASRPTSGSIYEQYF. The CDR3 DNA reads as TGTGCCAGCAGACCCACTAGCGGGAGTATCTACGAGCAGTACTTC.

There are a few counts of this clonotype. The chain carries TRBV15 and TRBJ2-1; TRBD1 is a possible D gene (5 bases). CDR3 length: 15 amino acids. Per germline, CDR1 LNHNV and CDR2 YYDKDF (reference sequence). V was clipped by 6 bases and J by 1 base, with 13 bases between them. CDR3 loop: CATRSTGGSYNEQFF. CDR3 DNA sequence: TGTGCCACCAGGTCCACAGGTGGGTCCTACAATGAGCAGTTCTTC.

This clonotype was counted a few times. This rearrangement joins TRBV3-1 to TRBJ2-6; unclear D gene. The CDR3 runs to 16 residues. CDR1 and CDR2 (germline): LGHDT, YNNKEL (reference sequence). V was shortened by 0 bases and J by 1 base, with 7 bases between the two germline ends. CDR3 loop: CASSQDVGSGANVLTF. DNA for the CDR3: TGTGCCAGCAGCCAAGATGTAGGGTCTGGGGCCAACGTCCTGACTTTC.

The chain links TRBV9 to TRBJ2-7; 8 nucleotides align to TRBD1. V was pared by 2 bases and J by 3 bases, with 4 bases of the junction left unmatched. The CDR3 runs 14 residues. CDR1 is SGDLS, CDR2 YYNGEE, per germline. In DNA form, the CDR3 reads TGTGCCAGCAGCGTTGGTGGACAGGGCTACGAGCAGTACTTC. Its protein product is CASSVGGQGYEQYF.

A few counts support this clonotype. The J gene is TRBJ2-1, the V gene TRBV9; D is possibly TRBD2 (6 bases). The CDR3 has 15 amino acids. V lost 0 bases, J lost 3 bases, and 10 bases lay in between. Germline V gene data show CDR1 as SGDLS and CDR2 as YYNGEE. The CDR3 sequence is CASSVAISGYNEQFF. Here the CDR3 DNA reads TGTGCCAGCAGCGTAGCAATTAGCGGCTACAATGAGCAGTTCTTC.

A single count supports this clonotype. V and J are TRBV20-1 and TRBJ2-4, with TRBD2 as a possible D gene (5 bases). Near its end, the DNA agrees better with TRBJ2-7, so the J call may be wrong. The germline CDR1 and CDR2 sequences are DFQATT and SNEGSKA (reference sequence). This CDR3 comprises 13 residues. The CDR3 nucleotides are TGCAGTGCCGTCGAGGGTTTCGTCTACGAGCAGTACTTC. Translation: CSAVEGFVYEQYF.

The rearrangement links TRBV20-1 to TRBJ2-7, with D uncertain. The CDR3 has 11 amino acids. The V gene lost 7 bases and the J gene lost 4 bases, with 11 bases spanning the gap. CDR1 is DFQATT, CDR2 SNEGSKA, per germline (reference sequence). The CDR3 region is CSGAVEYEQYF. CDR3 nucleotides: TGCAGTGGGGCAGTGGAGTACGAGCAGTACTTC.

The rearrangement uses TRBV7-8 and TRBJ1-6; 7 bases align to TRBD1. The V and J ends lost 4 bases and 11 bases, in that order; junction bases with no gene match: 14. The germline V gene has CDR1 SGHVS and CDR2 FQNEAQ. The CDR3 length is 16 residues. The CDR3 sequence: CASSWGEGANGPPLHF. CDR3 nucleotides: TGTGCCAGCAGCTGGGGGGAGGGGGCTAATGGGCCACCCCTCCACTTT.